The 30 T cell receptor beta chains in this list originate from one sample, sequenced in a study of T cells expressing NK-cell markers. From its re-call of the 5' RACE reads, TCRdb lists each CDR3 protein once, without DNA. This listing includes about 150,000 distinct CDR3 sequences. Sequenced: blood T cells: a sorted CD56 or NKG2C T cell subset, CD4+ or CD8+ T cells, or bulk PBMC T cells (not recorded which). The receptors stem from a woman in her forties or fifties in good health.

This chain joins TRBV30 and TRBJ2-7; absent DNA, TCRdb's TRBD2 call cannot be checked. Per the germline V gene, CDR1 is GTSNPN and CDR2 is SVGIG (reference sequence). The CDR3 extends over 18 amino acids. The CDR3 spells CAWSTYGGSPILTYEQYF.

The CDR3 here is CAVQALGTEAFF. J is TRBJ1-1 and V is TRBV10-3. Looked up from germline, CDR1 is ENHRY and CDR2 is SYGVKD. The CDR3 has 12 residues.

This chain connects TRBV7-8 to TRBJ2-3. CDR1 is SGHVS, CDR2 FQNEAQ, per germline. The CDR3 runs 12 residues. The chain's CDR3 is CASSDLTDTQYF.

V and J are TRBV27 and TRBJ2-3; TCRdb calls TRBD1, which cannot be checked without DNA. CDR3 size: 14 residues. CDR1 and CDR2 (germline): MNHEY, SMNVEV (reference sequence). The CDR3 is CASRPRDYTDTQYF.

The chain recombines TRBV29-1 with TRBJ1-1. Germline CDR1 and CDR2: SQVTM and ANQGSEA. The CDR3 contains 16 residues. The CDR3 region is CSVEPTILRMNTEAFF. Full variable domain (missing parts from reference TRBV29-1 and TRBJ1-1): SAVISQKPSRDICQRGTSLTIQCQVDSQVTMMFWYRQQPGQSLTLIATANQGSEATYESGFVIDKFPISRPNLTFSTLTVSNMSPEDSSIYLCSVEPTILRMNTEAFFGQGTRLTVV.

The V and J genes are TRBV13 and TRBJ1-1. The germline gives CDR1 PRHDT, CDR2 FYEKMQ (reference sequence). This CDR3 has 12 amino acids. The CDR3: CASSLATTEAFF.

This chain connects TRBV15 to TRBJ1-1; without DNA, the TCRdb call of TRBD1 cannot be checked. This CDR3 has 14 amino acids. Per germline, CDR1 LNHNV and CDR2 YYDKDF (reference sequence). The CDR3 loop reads CATSGTGGSTEAFF.

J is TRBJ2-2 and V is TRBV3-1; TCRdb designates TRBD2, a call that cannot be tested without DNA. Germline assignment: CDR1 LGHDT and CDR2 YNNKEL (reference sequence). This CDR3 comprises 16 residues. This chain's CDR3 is CASSPPGLKDAGELFF. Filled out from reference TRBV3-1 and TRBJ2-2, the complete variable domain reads DTAVSQTPKYLVTQMGNDKSIKCEQNLGHDTMYWYKQDSKKFLKIMFSYNNKELIINETVPNRFSPKSPDKAHLNLHINSLELGDSAVYFCASSPPGLKDAGELFFGEGSRLTVL.

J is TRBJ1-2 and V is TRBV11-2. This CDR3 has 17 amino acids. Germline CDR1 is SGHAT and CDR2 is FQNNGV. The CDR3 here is CASSWTGDWGSNYGYTF.

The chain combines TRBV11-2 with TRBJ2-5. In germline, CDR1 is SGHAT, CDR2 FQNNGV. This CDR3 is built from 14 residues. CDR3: CASSLQVGQETQYF.

CDR3: CASSGREVDTEAFF. This chain uses TRBV27 with TRBJ1-1. Germline CDR1 reads MNHEY; CDR2 reads SMNVEV (reference sequence). CDR3 length: 14 residues.

This CDR3 is CASSSSWGLLGDTQYF. This rearrangement joins TRBV7-9 to TRBJ2-3; the TRBD2 assignment by TCRdb is unverifiable without DNA. The CDR3 has 16 residues. Germline V lookup: CDR1 SEHNR, CDR2 FQNEAQ (reference sequence).

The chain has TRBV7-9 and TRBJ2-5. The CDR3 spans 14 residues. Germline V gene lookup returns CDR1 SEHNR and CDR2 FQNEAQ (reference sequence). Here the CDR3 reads CASSSRGTQETQYF.

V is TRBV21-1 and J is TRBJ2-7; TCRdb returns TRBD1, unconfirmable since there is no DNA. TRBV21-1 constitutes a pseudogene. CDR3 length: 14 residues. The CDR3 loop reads CASRSGTGTYEQYF.

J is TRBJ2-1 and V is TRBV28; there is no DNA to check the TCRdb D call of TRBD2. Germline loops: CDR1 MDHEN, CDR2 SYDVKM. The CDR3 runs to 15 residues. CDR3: CASRLTSGGVSGQFF.

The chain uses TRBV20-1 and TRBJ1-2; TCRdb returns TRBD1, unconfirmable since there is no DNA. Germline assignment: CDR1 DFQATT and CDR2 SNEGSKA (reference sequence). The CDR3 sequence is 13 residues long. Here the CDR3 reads CSATPDRERGYTF.

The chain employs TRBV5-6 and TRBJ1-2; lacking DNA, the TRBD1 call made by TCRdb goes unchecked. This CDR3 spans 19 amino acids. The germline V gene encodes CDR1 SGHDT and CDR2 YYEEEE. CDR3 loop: CASISLHGARVSRYYGYTF.

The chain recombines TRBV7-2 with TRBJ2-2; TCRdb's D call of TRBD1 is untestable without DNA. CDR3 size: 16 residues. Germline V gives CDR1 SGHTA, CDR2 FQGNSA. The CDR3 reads CASSWRGTGNTGELFF.

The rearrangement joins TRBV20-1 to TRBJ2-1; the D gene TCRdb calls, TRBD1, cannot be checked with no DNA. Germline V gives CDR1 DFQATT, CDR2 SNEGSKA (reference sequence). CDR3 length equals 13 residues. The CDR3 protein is CSGTQGSYNEQFF.

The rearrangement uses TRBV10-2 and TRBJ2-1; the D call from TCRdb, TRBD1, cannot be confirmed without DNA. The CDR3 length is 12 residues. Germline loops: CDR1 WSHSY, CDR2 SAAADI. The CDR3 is CASSGGNNEQFF.

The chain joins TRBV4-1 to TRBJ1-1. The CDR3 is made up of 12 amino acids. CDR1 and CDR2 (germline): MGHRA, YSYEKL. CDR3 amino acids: CASSQDFDEAFF.

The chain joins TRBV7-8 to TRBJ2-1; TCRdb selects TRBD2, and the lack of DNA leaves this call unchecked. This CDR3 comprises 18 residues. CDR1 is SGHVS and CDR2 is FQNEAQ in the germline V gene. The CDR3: CASSLVVIWTTAYNEQFF.

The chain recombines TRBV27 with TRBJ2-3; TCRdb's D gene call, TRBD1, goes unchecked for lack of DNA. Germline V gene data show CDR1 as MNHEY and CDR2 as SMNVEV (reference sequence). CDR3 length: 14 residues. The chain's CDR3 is CASSRLTGIDTQYF.

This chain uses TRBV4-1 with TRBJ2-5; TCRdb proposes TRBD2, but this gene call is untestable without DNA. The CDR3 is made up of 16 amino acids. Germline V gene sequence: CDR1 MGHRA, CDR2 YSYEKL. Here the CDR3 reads CASSHQGLAGGETQYF.

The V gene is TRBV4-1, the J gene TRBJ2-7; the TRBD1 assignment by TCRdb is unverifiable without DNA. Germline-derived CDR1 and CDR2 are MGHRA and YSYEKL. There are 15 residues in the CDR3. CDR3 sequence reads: CASSPPPGSLWEQYF.

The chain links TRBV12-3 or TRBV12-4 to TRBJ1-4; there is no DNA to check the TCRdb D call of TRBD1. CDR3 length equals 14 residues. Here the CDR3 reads CASSLDRVDEKLFF.

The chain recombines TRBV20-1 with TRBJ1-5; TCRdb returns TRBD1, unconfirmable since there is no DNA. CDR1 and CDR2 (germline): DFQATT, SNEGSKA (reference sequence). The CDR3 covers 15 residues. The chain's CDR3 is CSALVRGTGNQPQHF.

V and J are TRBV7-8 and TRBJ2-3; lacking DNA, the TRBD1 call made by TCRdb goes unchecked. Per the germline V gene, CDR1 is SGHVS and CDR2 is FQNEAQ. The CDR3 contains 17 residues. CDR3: CASSLDRGQGWTDTQYF.

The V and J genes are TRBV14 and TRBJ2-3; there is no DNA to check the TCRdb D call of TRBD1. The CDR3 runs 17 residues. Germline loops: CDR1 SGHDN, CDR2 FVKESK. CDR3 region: CASSQDPQRPRVDTQYF.

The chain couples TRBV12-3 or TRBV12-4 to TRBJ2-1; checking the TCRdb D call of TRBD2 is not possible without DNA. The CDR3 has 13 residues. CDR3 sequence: CASTTRSVDEQFF.